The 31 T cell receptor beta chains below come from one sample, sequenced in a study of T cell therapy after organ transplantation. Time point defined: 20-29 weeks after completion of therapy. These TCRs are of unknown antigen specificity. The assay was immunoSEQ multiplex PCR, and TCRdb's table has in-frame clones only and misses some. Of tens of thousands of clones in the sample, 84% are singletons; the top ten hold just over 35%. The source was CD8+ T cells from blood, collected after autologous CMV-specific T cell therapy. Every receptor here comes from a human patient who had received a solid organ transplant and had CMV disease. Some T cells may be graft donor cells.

In nucleotides, the CDR3 is TGTGCCAGCAGTTACAAACAGGCGTCTAATGAAAAACTGTTTTTT. Protein sequence: CASSYKQASNEKLFF. V gene TRBV6-5 combines with J gene TRBJ1-4, with a weak D call TRBD1 (5 bases). With 2 bases removed from V and 3 bases from J, the gap between germline ends came to 10 bases. Looked up from germline, CDR1 is MNHEY and CDR2 is SVGAGI. This CDR3 has 15 amino acids.

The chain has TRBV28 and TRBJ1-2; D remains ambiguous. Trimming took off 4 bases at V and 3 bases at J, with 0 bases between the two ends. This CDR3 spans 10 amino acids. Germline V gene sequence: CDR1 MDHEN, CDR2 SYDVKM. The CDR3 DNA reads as TGTGCCAGCAGTTACTATGGCTACACCTTC. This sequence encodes CASSYYGYTF.

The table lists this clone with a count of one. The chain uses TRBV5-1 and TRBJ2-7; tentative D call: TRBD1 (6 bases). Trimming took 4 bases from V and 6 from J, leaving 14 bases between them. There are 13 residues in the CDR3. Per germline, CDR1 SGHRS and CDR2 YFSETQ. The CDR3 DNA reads TGCGCCAGCAGCCTGTGGGGGCCTTCCGAGCAGTACTTC. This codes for CASSLWGPSEQYF. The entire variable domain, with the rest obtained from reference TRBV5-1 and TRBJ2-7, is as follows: KAGVTQTPRYLIKTRGQQVTLSCSPISGHRSVSWYQQTPGQGLQFLFEYFSETQRNKGNFPGRFSGRQFSNSRSEMNVSTLELGDSALYLCASSLWGPSEQYFGPGTRLTVT.

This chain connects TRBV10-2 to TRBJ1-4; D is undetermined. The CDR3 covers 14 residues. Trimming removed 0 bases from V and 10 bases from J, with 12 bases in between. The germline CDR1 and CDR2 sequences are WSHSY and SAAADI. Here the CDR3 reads CASSESVRPGKLFF. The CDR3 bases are TGCGCCAGCAGTGAGTCGGTTCGCCCGGGAAAACTGTTTTTT.

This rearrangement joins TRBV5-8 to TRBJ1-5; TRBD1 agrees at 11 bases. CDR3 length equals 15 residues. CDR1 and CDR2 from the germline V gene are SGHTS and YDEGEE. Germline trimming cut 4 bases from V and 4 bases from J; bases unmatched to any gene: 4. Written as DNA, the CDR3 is TGTGCCAGCAGCGCCGGGACAGGGGGAAATCAGCCCCAGCATTTT. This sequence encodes CASSAGTGGNQPQHF.

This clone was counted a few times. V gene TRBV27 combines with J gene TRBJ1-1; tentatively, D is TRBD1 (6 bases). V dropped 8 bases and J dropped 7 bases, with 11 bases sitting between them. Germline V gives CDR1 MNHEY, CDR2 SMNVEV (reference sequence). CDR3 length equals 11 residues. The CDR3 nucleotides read TGTGCCAGCTCGACAGGAGTTGAAGCTTTCTTT. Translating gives CASSTGVEAFF.

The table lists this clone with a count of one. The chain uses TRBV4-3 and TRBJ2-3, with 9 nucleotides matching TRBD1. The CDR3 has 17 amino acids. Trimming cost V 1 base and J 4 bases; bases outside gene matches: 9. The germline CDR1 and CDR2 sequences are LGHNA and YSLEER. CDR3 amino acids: CASSQAIGQGMADTQYF. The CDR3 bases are TGCGCCAGCAGCCAAGCTATAGGACAGGGGATGGCAGATACGCAGTATTTT.

The CDR3 coding sequence is TGCGCCAGCAGCCAAGATGGTATAGGGCAGTTCTTC. The encoded protein is CASSQDGIGQFF. This chain joins TRBV4-3 and TRBJ2-1; no clear D. Germline V gene lookup returns CDR1 LGHNA and CDR2 YSLEER. V lost 0 bases to trimming and J lost 12 bases, with 9 bases between them. This CDR3 has 12 amino acids.

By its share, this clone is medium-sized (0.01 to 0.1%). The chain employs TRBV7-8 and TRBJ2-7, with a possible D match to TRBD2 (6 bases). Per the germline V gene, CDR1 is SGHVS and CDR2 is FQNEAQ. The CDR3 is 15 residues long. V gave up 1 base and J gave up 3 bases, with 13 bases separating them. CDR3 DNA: TGTGCCAGCAGCTTAGAGGAGGGGCACCTCTACGAGCAGTACTTC. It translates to CASSLEEGHLYEQYF.

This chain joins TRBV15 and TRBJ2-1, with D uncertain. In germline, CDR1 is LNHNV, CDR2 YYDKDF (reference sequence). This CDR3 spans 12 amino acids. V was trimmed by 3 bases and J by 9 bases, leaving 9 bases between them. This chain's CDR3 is CATSSDWGEQFF. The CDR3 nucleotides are TGTGCCACCAGCAGTGACTGGGGTGAGCAGTTCTTC. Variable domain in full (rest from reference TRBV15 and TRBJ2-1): DAMVIQNPRYQVTQFGKPVTLSCSQTLNHNVMYWYQQKSSQAPKLLFHYYDKDFNNEADTPDNFQSRRPNTSFCFLDIRSPGLGDTAMYLCATSSDWGEQFFGPGTRLTVL.

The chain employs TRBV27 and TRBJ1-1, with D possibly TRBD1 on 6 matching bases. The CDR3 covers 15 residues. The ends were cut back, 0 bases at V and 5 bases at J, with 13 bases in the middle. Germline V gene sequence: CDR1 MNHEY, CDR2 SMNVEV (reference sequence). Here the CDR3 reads CASSLSAGAGTEAFF. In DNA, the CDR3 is TGTGCCAGCAGTTTATCGGCAGGGGCGGGAACTGAAGCTTTCTTT.

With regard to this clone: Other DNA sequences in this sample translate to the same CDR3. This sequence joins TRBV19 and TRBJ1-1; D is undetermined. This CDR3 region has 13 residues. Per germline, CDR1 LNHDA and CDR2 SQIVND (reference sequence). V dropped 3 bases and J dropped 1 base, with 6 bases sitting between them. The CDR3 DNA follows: TGTGCCAGTAGTATTGGCCAGAACACTGAAGCTTTCTTT. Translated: CASSIGQNTEAFF. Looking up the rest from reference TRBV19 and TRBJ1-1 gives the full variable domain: DGGITQSPKYLFRKEGQNVTLSCEQNLNHDAMYWYRQDPGQGLRLIYYSQIVNDFQKGDIAEGYSVSREKKESFPLTVTSAQKNPTAFYLCASSIGQNTEAFFGQGTRLTVV.

CDR3: CASSSGTGLRDTQYF. Written as DNA, the CDR3 is TGTGCCAGCAGTTCCGGGACAGGGTTACGAGATACGCAGTATTTT. The chain combines TRBV27 with TRBJ2-3, with TRBD1 identical over 9 bases. Germline loops: CDR1 MNHEY, CDR2 SMNVEV (reference sequence). V dropped 4 bases and J dropped 5; count of bases not matched to a gene: 7. CDR3 size: 15 residues.

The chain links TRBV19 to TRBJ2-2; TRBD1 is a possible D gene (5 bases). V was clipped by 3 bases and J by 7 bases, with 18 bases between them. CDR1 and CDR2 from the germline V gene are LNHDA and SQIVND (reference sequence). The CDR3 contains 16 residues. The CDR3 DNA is TGTGCCAGTAGTATGGGGTGGGGCGGTCGCCACGGGGAGCTGTTTTTT. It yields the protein CASSMGWGGRHGELFF.

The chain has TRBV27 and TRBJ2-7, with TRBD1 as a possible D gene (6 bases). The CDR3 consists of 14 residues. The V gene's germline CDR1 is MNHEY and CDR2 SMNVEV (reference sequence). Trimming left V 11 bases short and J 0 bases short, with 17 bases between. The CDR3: CAGRDILTSYEQYF. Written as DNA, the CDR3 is TGTGCCGGTAGGGACATCCTTACCTCCTACGAGCAGTACTTC.

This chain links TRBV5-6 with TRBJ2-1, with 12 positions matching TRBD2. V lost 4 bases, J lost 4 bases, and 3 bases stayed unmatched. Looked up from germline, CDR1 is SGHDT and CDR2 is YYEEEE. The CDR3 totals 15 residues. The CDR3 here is CASSAGTSGYNEQFF. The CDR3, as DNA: TGTGCCAGCAGCGCCGGGACTAGCGGGTACAATGAGCAGTTCTTC.

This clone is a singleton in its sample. This CDR3 is CASSRADRGWHEQFF. CDR3 coding DNA: TGTGCCAGCTCACGGGCGGACAGGGGGTGGCATGAGCAGTTCTTC. The J gene is TRBJ2-1, the V gene TRBV18; 10 bases line up with TRBD1. Germline assignment: CDR1 KGHSH and CDR2 LQKENI. The CDR3 has 15 amino acids. Trimming cost V 4 bases and J 8 bases; bases outside gene matches: 8.

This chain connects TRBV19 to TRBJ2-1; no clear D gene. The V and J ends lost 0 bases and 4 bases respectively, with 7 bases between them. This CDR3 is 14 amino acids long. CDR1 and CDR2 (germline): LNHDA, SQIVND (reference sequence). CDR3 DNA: TGTGCCAGTAGTATAGAGGCAGGATACAATGAGCAGTTCTTC. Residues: CASSIEAGYNEQFF.

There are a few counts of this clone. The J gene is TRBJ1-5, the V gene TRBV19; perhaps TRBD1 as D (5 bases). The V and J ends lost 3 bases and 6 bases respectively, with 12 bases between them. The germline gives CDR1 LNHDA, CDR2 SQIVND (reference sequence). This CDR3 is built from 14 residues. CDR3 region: CASSIVAGTQPQHF. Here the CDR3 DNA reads TGTGCCAGTAGTATCGTGGCAGGGACTCAGCCCCAGCATTTT.

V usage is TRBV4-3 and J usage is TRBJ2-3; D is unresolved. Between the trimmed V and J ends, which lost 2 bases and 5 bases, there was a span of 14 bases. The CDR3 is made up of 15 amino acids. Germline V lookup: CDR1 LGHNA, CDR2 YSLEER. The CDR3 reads CASSQSVARLDTQYF. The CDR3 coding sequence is TGCGCCAGCAGCCAATCGGTTGCCCGGTTAGATACGCAGTATTTT.

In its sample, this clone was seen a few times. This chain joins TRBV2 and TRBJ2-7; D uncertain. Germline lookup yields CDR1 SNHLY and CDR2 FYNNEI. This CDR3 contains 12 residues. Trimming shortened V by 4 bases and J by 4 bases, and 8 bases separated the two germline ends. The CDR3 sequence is CASSVREYEQYF. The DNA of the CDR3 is TGTGCCAGCAGTGTTCGAGAATACGAGCAGTACTTC.

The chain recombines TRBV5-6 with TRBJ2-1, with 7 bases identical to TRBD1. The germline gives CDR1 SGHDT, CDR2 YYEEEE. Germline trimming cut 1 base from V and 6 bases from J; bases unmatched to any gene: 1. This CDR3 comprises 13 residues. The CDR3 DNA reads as TGTGCCAGCAGCTTGCGGGACAGCAATGAGCAGTTCTTC. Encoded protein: CASSLRDSNEQFF.

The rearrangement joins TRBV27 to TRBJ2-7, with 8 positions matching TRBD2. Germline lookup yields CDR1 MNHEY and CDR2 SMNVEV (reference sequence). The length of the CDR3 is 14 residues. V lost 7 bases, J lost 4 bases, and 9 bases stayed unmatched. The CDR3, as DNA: TGTGCCAGCACCCCGCGTGCGGGGGGATACGAGCAGTACTTC. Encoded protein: CASTPRAGGYEQYF.

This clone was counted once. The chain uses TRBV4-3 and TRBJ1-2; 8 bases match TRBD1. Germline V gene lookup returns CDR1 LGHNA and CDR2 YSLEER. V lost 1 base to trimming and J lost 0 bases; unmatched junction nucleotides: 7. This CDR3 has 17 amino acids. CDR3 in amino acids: CASSQGAGTGSNYGYTF. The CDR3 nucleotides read TGCGCCAGCAGCCAAGGGGCCGGGACAGGTTCTAACTATGGCTACACCTTC.

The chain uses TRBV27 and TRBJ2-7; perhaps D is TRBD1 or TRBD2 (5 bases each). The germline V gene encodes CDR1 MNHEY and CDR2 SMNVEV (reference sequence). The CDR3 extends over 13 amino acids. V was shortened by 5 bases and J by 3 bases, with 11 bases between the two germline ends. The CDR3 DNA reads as TGTGCCAGCAGTCTAGCAGGGCACTACGAGCAGTACTTC. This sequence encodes CASSLAGHYEQYF.

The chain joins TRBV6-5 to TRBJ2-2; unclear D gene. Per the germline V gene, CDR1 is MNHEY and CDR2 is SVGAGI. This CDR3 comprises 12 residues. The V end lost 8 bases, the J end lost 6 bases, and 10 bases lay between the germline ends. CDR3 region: CASSFGPGELFF. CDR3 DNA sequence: TGTGCCAGCTCTTTCGGGCCCGGGGAGCTGTTTTTT.

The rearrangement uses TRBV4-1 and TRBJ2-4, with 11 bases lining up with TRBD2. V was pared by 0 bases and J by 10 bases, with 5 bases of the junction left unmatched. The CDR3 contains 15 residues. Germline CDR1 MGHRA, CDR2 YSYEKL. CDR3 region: CASSQEILAGEIQYF. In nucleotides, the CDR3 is TGCGCCAGCAGCCAAGAGATACTAGCGGGAGAAATTCAGTACTTC.

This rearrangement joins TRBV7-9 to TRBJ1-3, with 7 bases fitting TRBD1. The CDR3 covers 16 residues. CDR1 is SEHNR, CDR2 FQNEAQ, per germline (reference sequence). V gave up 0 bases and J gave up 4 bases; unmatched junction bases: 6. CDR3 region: CASSLAAGTAGNTIYF. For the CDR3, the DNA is TGTGCCAGCAGCTTAGCGGCGGGGACAGCAGGAAACACCATATATTTT.

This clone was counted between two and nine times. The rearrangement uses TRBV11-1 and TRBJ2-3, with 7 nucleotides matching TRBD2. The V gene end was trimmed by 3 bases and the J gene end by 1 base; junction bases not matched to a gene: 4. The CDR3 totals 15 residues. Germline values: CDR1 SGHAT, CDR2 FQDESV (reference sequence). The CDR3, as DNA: TGTGCCAGCAGCTTGGGAAGCGGGGGCACAGATACGCAGTATTTT. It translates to CASSLGSGGTDTQYF.

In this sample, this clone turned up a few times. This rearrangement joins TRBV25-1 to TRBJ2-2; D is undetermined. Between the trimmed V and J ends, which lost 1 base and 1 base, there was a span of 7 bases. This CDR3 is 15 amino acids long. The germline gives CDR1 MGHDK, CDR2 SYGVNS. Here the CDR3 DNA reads TGTGCCAGCAGTGAATCGTGGGGGAACACCGGGGAGCTGTTTTTT. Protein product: CASSESWGNTGELFF.

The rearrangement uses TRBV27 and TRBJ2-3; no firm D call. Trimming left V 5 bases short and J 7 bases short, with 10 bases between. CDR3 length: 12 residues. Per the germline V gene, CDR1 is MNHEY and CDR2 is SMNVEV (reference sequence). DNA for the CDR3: TGTGCCAGCAGTACTGACACGTATACGCAGTATTTT. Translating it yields CASSTDTYTQYF.